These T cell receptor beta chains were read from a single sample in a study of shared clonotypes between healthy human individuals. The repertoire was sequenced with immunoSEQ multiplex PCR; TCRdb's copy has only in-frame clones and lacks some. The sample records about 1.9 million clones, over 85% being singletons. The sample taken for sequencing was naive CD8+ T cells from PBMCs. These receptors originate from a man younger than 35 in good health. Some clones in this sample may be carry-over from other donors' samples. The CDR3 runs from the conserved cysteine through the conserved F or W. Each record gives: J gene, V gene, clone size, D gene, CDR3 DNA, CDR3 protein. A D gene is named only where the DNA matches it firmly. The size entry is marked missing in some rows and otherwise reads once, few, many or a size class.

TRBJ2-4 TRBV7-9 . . TGTGCCAGCAGCTTTCTGGGAGGTGTAGGGAACATTCAGTACTTC CASSFLGGVGNIQYF
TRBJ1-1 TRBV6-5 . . TGTGCCAGCAGTTACTCGGCAGGGTTGGTTGGGGCTGAAGCTTTCTTT CASSYSAGLVGAEAFF
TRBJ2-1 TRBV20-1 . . TGCAGTGCTTGGGTTAGCGAGCAGTTCTTC CSAWVSEQFF
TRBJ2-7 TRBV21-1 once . TGTGCCAGCAGCACATGTGGTAGCAGGTCCCTCTACGGCGAGCAGTACTTC CASSTCGSRSLYGEQYF
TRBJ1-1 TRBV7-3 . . TGTGCCAGCAGCCCACTAACAGGGCTGAACACTGAAGCTTTCTTT CASSPLTGLNTEAFF
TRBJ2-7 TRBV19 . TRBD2 TGTGCCAGCGCTATAGCGGGAGCAGGGAGCGAGCAGTACTTC CASAIAGAGSEQYF
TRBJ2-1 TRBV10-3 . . TGTGCCACAAACCACCCCCTGGACAATGAGCAGTTCTTC CATNHPLDNEQFF
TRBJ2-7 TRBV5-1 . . TGCGCCAGCAGCCCGGGGACAATCGAGATCTACGAGCAGTACTTC CASSPGTIEIYEQYF
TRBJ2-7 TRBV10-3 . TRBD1 TGTGCCATCAGTGGGGGGACAGGGGGCTCCTACGAGCAGTACTTC CAISGGTGGSYEQYF
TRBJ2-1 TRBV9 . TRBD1 TGTGCCAGCAGCGGGACAGGGTATGAGCAGTTCTTC CASSGTGYEQFF
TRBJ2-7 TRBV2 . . TGTGCCAGCACGGGCTACAGCTCCTACGAGCAGTACTTC CASTGYSSYEQYF
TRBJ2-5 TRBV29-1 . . TGCAGCGTTGAAGATTTCGGGCGGAAGGGGCCCCCACAAGAGACCCAGTACTTC CSVEDFGRKGPPQETQYF
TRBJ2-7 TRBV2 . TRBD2 TGTGCCAGCAGTGAAGTATACCTAGCGGGAGGTCCGCAGTACTTC CASSEVYLAGGPQYF
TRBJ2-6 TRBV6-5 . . TGTGCCAGCAGTTACTCAACAGGGGCCAACGTCCTGACTTTC CASSYSTGANVLTF
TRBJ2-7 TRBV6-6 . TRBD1 TGTGCCAGCAGTTATTCCTCCGGGACAGACTCCTACGAGCAGTACTTC CASSYSSGTDSYEQYF
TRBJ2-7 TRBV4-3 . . TGCGCCAGCAGCCGACGAGAGGGCCTCGAGCAGTACTTC CASSRREGLEQYF
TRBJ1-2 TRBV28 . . TGTGCCAGCAGTTTAAGGGCAACCGACGGCTACACCTTC CASSLRATDGYTF
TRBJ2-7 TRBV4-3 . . TGCGCCAGCAGCCAAGATGTTGCGGCGGGGACGGCCTACGAGCAGTACTTC CASSQDVAAGTAYEQYF
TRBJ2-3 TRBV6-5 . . TGTGCCAGCAGTTTGGCTTGGCTCTCAGATACGCAGTATTTT CASSLAWLSDTQYF
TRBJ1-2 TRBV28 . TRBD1 TGTGCCAGCAGGGGGGAGACAGGGGTGGAGGGATATGGCTACACCTTC CASRGETGVEGYGYTF
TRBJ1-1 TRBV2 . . TGTGCCAGCAGTGATGTGACTGCTGAAGCTTTCTTT CASSDVTAEAFF
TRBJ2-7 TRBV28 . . TGTGCCAGCAGCCCAGTGGGGAATGGCCCCACCTACCTAGCCTACGAGCAGTACTTC CASSPVGNGPTYLAYEQYF
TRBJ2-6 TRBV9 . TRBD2 TGTGCCAGCAGCCACCCGGCGGGGGCTGGGGCCAACGTCCTGACTTTC CASSHPAGAGANVLTF
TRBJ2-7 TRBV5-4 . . TGTGCCAGCAGCAGGCCAGGTTCCTTCCGTTGTGAGCAGTACTTC CASSRPGSFRCEQYF
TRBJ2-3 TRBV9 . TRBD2 TGTGCCAGCAGCGTCGGAGGGCGGGGGTTTAGCACAGATACGCAGTATTTT CASSVGGRGFSTDTQYF
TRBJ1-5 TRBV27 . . TGTGCCAGCAGTTTAGGAAGGGGCTATAGCAATCAGCCCCAGCATTTT CASSLGRGYSNQPQHF
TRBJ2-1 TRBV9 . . TGTGCCAGCAGCGTAGCGCAGGGGACCTACAATGAGCAGTTCTTC CASSVAQGTYNEQFF
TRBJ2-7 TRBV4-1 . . TGCGCCAGCAGCCCCCGGGCGTCCCTCGAGCAGTACTTC CASSPRASLEQYF
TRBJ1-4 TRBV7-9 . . TGTGCCAGCAGCCCAGAAGACAGGCGGATTAATGAAAAACTGTTTTTT CASSPEDRRINEKLFF
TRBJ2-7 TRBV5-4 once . TGTGCCAGCAGCTTGGTACCGAAGAGCTCCTACGAGCAGTACTTC CASSLVPKSSYEQYF
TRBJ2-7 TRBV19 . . TGTGCCAGTAGTATAAAGGTTCTGGGCGAGCAGTACTTC CASSIKVLGEQYF
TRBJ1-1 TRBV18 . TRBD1 TGTGCCAGCTCACCCGGACAGGGGCCGCTAAGGGATGATGCTTTCTTT CASSPGQGPLRDDAFF
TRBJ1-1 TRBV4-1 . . TGCGCCAGCAGCCAAGTGTGGGGGGGCACTGAAGCTTTCTTT CASSQVWGGTEAFF
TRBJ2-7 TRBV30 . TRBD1 TGTGCCTGGAATCCCGGGACAGCCCTCTACGAGCAGTACTTC CAWNPGTALYEQYF
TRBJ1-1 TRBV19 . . TGTGCCAGTAGTATAGATCTTTTCAATGAAGCTTTCTTT CASSIDLFNEAFF
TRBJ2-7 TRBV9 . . TGTGCCAGCAGCGTAGCTACCGGGAGCTACGAGCAGTACTTC CASSVATGSYEQYF
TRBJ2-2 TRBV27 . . TGTGCCAGCAGTTCCCTTTACGGGGAGCTGTTTTTT CASSSLYGELFF
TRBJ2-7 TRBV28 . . TGTGCCAGCAGCATACAGAGAGACTACGAGCAGTACTTC CASSIQRDYEQYF
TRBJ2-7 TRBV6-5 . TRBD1 TGTGCCAGCAGTTACGGGGAGCAGGGGGCTGAGCAGTACTTC CASSYGEQGAEQYF
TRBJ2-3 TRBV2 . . TGTGCCAGCAGTGTAGTGAACTCAGATACGCAGTATTTT CASSVVNSDTQYF
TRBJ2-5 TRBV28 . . TGTGCCAGCAGCTCCCGTTGGGCCCAAGAGACCCAGTACTTC CASSSRWAQETQYF
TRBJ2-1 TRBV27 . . TGTGCCAGCAGTTATTCCGGGCACGCACACTCCTACAATGAGCAGTTCTTC CASSYSGHAHSYNEQFF
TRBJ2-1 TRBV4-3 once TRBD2 TGCGCCAGCAGCCAAGAAACTAGCGGGAGTGATGGTGAGCAGTTCTTC CASSQETSGSDGEQFF
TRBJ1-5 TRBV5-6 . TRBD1 TGTGCCAGCAGCATTGGACAGGCCCCCAATCAGCCCCAGCATTTT CASSIGQAPNQPQHF